A few counts support the clone carrying this T cell receptor (beta chain). Its target is unknown. The data were obtained in a study of breast tumors, draining lymph nodes, adjacent tissues. Breast cancer patients provided tissue from their axillary draining lymph nodes. This CDR3 region has 13 residues. Germline V gives CDR1 SEHNR, CDR2 FQNEAQ (reference sequence). V lost 8 bases and J lost 1, with 11 bases in between. Study-wide findings and caveats: Data fit most tumor T cells coming from lymph node, expanding in tumor. Tumor TCR diversity was below lymph nodes but above nontumor tissue. Luminal-like breast cancer showed significantly higher tumor–nontumor repertoire similarity than basal-like.

TCRdb itself ran the multiplex PCR reads through MiXCR, one entry per CDR3 protein. The sample lists 140,000 or so distinct CDR3 sequences; approximately 30% were seen once. The material sequenced was axillary lymph node tissue. V is TRBV7-9 and J is TRBJ1-1; TRBD1 might be the D (5 bases). This clonotype originated in a female donor with breast cancer. Some clones in this sample may be carry-over from other donors' samples. CDR3 nucleotides: TGTGCCAGCGCGGACACCCGGAACACTGAAGCTTTCTTT. The encoded protein is CASADTRNTEAFF.